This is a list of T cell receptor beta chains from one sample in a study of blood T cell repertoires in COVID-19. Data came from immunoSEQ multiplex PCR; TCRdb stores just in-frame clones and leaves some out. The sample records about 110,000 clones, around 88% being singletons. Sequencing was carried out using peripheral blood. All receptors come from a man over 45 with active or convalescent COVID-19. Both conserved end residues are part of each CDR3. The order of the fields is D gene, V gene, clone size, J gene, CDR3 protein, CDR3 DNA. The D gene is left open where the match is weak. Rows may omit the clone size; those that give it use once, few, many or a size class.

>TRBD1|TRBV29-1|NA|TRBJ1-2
CSVDRDSYNYGYTF
TGCAGCGTTGACCGGGACAGCTATAACTATGGCTACACCTTC
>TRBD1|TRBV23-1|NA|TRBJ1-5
CASSQETGTEYSNQPQHF
TGCGCCAGCAGTCAAGAGACCGGGACAGAATATAGCAATCAGCCCCAGCATTTT
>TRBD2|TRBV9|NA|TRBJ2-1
CASSVGTSPYNEQFF
TGTGCCAGCAGCGTAGGGACTAGCCCCTACAATGAGCAGTTCTTC
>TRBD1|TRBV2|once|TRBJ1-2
CASSRTGPKGGYTF
TGTGCCAGCAGCAGGACAGGTCCGAAGGGGGGCTACACCTTC
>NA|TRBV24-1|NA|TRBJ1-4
CATSDFAGLTNEKLFF
TGTGCCACCAGTGATTTTGCAGGGTTGACTAATGAAAAACTGTTTTTT
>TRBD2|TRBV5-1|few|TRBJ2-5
CASGRAGGSQETQYF
TGCGCCAGCGGGAGAGCGGGGGGGAGCCAAGAGACCCAGTACTTC
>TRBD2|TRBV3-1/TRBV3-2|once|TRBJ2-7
CASSLGLTLYEQYF
TGTGCCAGCAGCCTGGGACTAACCCTCTACGAGCAGTACTTC
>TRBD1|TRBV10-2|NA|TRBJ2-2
CATLGQGGTGELFF
TGCGCCACCCTCGGACAGGGTGGAACCGGGGAGCTGTTTTTT
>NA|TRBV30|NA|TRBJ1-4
CAWSEPVGEKLFF
TGTGCCTGGAGTGAACCCGTGGGCGAAAAACTGTTTTTT
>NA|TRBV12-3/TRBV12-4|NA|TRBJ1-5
CASSLLEGSPQHF
TGTGCCAGCAGTTTATTGGAGGGTTCGCCCCAGCATTTT
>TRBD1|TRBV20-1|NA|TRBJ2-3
CSASGQVITDTQYF
TGCAGTGCTAGTGGACAGGTTATCACAGATACGCAGTATTTT
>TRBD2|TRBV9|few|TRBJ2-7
CASSAGWASGYEQYF
TGTGCCAGCAGTGCTGGGTGGGCTAGCGGCTACGAGCAGTACTTC
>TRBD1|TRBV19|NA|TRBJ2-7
CASKDRATYEQYF
TGTGCCAGTAAGGACAGGGCAACCTACGAGCAGTACTTC
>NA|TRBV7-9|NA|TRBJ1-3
CASSLGTAGNTIYF
TGTGCCAGCAGCTTAGGAACGGCTGGAAACACCATATATTTT
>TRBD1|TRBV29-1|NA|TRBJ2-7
CSVDDRGYEQYF
TGCAGCGTTGATGACAGGGGCTACGAGCAGTACTTC
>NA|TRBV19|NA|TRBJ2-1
CASSMGLLRNEQFF
TGTGCCAGTAGTATGGGACTGCTGCGGAATGAGCAGTTCTTC
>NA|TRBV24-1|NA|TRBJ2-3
CATSDLFGSTDTQYF
TGTGCCACCAGTGATTTGTTCGGGAGCACAGATACGCAGTATTTT
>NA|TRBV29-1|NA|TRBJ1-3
CSVEVQGSGNTIYF
TGCAGCGTCGAAGTACAGGGCTCTGGAAACACCATATATTTT
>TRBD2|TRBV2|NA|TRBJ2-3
CASSDPLVLAGRSGVFADTQYF
TGTGCCAGCAGTGACCCCTTAGTGCTAGCGGGAAGGTCCGGGGTTTTTGCAGATACGCAGTATTTT
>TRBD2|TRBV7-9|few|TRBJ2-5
CASSSRSLREFETQYF
TGTGCCAGCAGCTCCCGAAGTCTGCGGGAGTTTGAGACCCAGTACTTC
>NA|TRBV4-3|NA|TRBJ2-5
CASSQTGRETQYF
TGCGCCAGCAGCCAAACAGGTCGGGAGACCCAGTACTTC
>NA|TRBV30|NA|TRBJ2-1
CAWSRSYNEQFF
TGTGCCTGGAGTCGCTCCTACAATGAGCAGTTCTTC
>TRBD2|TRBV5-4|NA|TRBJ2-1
CASSLRLAGGSGEFF
TGTGCCAGCAGCTTACGACTAGCGGGAGGGTCGGGGGAGTTCTTC
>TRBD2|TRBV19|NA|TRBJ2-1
CASRPGAGGSVQFF
TGTGCCAGTAGGCCGGGGGCGGGAGGGAGCGTGCAGTTCTTC
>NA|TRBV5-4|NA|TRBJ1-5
CASSLGTDQPQHF
TGTGCCAGCAGCTTGGGGACAGATCAGCCCCAGCATTTT
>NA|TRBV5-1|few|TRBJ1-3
CASSLAGDSGNTIYF
TGCGCCAGCAGCTTGGCGGGGGACTCTGGAAACACCATATATTTT
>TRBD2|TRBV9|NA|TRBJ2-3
CASSVTSGSGRDTQYF
TGTGCCAGCAGCGTTACCAGCGGGAGCGGGAGAGATACGCAGTATTTT
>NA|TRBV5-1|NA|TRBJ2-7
CASSRGTGDYEQYF
TGCGCCAGCAGCCGGGGGACGGGCGACTACGAGCAGTACTTC
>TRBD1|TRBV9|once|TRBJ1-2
CASSPSPGTAVHGYTF
TGTGCCAGCAGCCCCTCACCCGGGACAGCCGTTCATGGCTACACCTTC
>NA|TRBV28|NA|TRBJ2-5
CASSQGGRETQYF
TGTGCCAGCAGTCAAGGGGGTCGAGAGACCCAGTACTTC
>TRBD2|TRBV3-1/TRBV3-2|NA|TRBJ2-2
CASSQEGLAGDNTGELFF
TGTGCCAGCAGCCAAGAAGGGCTAGCGGGAGATAACACCGGGGAGCTGTTTTTT
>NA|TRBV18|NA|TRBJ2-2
CASSPAHGLNTGELFF
TGTGCCAGCTCACCCGCTCACGGGTTGAACACCGGGGAGCTGTTTTTT
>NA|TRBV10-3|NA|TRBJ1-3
CAIGREPGNTIYF
TGTGCCATCGGGCGGGAGCCTGGAAACACCATATATTTT
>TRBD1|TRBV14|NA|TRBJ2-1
CASSPPTGVVEFF
TGTGCCAGCAGCCCCCCAACAGGGGTGGTGGAGTTCTTC
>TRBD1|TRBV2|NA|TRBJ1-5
CASSPTGGNQPQHF
TGTGCCAGCAGTCCGACAGGGGGCAATCAGCCCCAGCATTTT